This T cell receptor (beta chain) was sequenced in a study of post-analysis software for immune sequencing data. General observations from the study: When the samples were clustered directly with F measure, those that had been prepared in the same batch showed strong co-clustering. Higher frequency in patients than in controls was seen for roughly five TRBV segments, with TRBV5-6, TRBV5-1 and TRBV20-1 among them.

Germline lookup yields CDR1 MNHEY and CDR2 SMNVEV (reference sequence). Trimming cost V 3 bases and J 4 bases, with 25 bases left between them. CDR3 length: 18 amino acids. Unique-molecular-identifier-tagged TCR beta cDNA libraries were used. The T cell input of roughly 0.95 to 10 million gave a few hundred thousand cDNA molecules. TCRdb independently ran MiXCR on the PCR reads; one entry per CDR3 protein. The sample gives 750,000 to 900,000 distinct CDR3 sequences, about 45% of which show up once; roughly 5% is in the top ten. This clonotype was counted only a few times. Its antigen is as yet unknown.

Sample: blood. This TCR derives from a girl aged 10 to 17 with multiple sclerosis. The chain uses TRBV27 and TRBJ2-7, with D perhaps TRBD2 (6 bases). This CDR3 is CASSFHQLPGLLRYEQYF. CDR3 DNA: TGTGCCAGCAGTTTCCACCAACTCCCGGGACTGCTAAGGTACGAGCAGTACTTC.